Shown below are 27 T cell receptor beta chains from a single sample sequenced in a study of early T cells in non-severe SARS-CoV-2 infection (dated by TCRdb to 2020 to 2022). Library preparation used 5' RACE. TCRdb lists the instrument as NextSeq 500. TCRdb itself trimmed the public reads at Q25 with fastp, ran MiXCR and retained productive beta chains. CDR3 protein sequences are deduplicated, and each keeps its most common genes and DNA. This sample lists 100,000 to 120,000 distinct CDR3 sequences; approximately 12% were detected once. The top ten constitute 3.5% to 4% of the sample. This specimen was whole blood, taken at baseline. The receptor source for this set is an adult who was a healthcare worker with PCR-confirmed SARS-CoV-2 infection or an uninfected control (not recorded which).

This clonotype was detected only a few times. J is TRBJ2-3 and V is TRBV11-2; D is possibly TRBD2 (6 bases). Trimming cost V 1 base and J 13 bases, with 12 bases left between them. In germline, CDR1 is SGHAT, CDR2 FQNNGV. This CDR3 comprises 12 residues. The CDR3 DNA reads TGTGCCAGCAGCTTAGCGCGGGATCGGGAGTATTTT. This encodes CASSLARDREYF.

This clonotype has ten or more counts. The chain carries TRBV4-1 and TRBJ2-1; 9 positions match TRBD2. V shed 3 bases and J 4 bases; nucleotides not matched to a gene: 13. The germline CDR1 and CDR2 sequences are MGHRA and YSYEKL. CDR3 size: 18 residues. CDR3 amino acids: CASSQDPSLAGVYNEQFF. The CDR3 region has the DNA TGCGCCAGCAGCCAGGATCCGAGCTTAGCGGGAGTTTACAATGAGCAGTTCTTC.

This clonotype has just a few counts. This chain uses TRBV7-3 with TRBJ2-1; D may correspond to TRBD1 or TRBD2 (6 bases each). Trimming stripped 5 bases from V and 2 bases from J, with 16 bases between. CDR1 and CDR2 (germline): SGHTA, FQGTGA. This CDR3 contains 16 residues. CDR3 sequence (DNA): TGTGCCAGCAGCCCGCAGACGGGGGCGGCCTACAATGAGCAGTTCTTC. Translating gives CASSPQTGAAYNEQFF. Looking up the rest from reference TRBV7-3 and TRBJ2-1 gives the full variable domain: GAGVSQTPSNKVTEKGKYVELRCDPISGHTALYWYRQSLGQGPEFLIYFQGTGAADDSGLPNDRFFAVRPEGSVSTLKIQRTERGDSAVYLCASSPQTGAAYNEQFFGPGTRLTVL.

The genes are TRBV28 and TRBJ2-5; tentative D call: TRBD2 (6 bases). V was clipped by 5 bases and J by 5 bases, with 15 bases between them. The CDR3 spans 14 residues. Germline V gene sequence: CDR1 MDHEN, CDR2 SYDVKM. CDR3 amino acids: CASSPRRAVETQYF. The CDR3 DNA reads TGTGCCAGCAGTCCTAGGAGGGCCGTCGAGACCCAGTACTTC. Combining the CDR3 with reference TRBV28 and TRBJ2-5 gives the whole variable domain DVKVTQSSRYLVKRTGEKVFLECVQDMDHENMFWYRQDPGLGLRLIYFSYDVKMKEKGDIPEGYSVSREKKERFSLILESASTNQTSMYLCASSPRRAVETQYFGPGTRLLVL.

This clonotype occurred a few times. The chain joins TRBV4-1 to TRBJ2-2, with no clear D. V was shortened by 2 bases and J by 6 bases, with 7 bases between the two germline ends. This CDR3 has 13 amino acids. CDR1 is MGHRA and CDR2 is YSYEKL in the germline V gene. The chain's CDR3 is CASSQSSAGELFF. DNA of the CDR3: TGCGCCAGCAGCCAAAGTTCCGCCGGGGAGCTGTTTTTT.

There are a few counts of this clonotype. The chain combines TRBV20-1 with TRBJ2-3; 8 nucleotides line up with TRBD2. With V trimmed by 4 bases and J by 3 bases, 6 bases remained unmatched. This CDR3 comprises 14 residues. Germline values: CDR1 DFQATT, CDR2 SNEGSKA (reference sequence). The CDR3 spells CSAIRGGRTDTQYF. CDR3 coding DNA: TGCAGTGCTATCCGGGGGGGGCGAACAGATACGCAGTATTTT.

A few counts support this clonotype. The chain uses TRBV5-1 and TRBJ2-1, with 9 bases lining up with TRBD1. Germline trimming cut 9 bases from V and 1 base from J; bases unmatched to any gene: 5. Per germline, CDR1 SGHRS and CDR2 YFSETQ. This CDR3 has 14 amino acids. Written as DNA, the CDR3 is TGCGCCACCCGGACAGGGGAGTCCTACAATGAGCAGTTCTTC. Its translation is CATRTGESYNEQFF.

This chain links TRBV6-1 with TRBJ2-1; 13 bases agree with TRBD2. This CDR3 is 18 amino acids long. V shed 2 bases and J 8 bases; nucleotides not matched to a gene: 12. CDR1 MNHNS and CDR2 SASEGT come from the germline V gene. The CDR3 here is CASSEYAPGTSGMDEQFF. CDR3 sequence (DNA): TGTGCCAGCAGTGAATACGCCCCCGGGACTAGCGGGATGGATGAGCAGTTCTTC.

This clonotype has more than one count but fewer than ten. The rearrangement joins TRBV16 to TRBJ1-6, with TRBD1 as a possible D gene (6 bases). The germline V gene has CDR1 KGHSY and CDR2 FQNENV. Trimming stripped 2 bases from V and 4 bases from J, with 9 bases between. This CDR3 is built from 15 residues. CDR3 region: CASSQPQGYNSPLHF. CDR3 bases: TGTGCCAGCAGCCAACCGCAGGGGTATAATTCACCCCTCCACTTT.

This clonotype came up a few times. The chain recombines TRBV7-9 with TRBJ2-3, with D hard to call. From germline, CDR1 is SEHNR and CDR2 FQNEAQ (reference sequence). Trimming removed 5 bases at V and 0 bases at J, with 6 bases between. This CDR3 is built from 13 residues. CDR3 DNA sequence: TGTGCCAGCAGCACCCCTAGCACAGATACGCAGTATTTT. This sequence encodes CASSTPSTDTQYF. Drawing the rest from reference TRBV7-9 and TRBJ2-3, the complete variable domain is DTGVSQNPRHKITKRGQNVTFRCDPISEHNRLYWYRQTLGQGPEFLTYFQNEAQLEKSRLLSDRFSAERPKGSFSTLEIQRTEQGDSAMYLCASSTPSTDTQYFGPGTRLTVL.

The J gene is TRBJ1-2, the V gene TRBV25-1; D not certain. CDR3 size: 14 residues. The germline V and J ends were trimmed by 8 bases and 0 bases, with 13 bases remaining between them. CDR1 and CDR2 (germline): MGHDK, SYGVNS. The chain's CDR3 is CASSRSGSNYGYTF. The CDR3 DNA sequence: TGTGCCAGCTCCCGGTCAGGATCTAACTATGGCTACACCTTC.

This clonotype was counted only a few times. The chain links TRBV29-1 to TRBJ2-3; the match to TRBD1 covers 7 bases. The V segment lost 6 bases and the J segment 0 bases; nucleotides outside the gene matches: 3. Germline CDR1 reads SQVTM; CDR2 reads ANQGSEA. This CDR3 is built from 13 residues. The CDR3 loop reads CSVSTGSTDTQYF. The CDR3 nucleotides are TGCAGCGTGTCGACAGGGAGCACAGATACGCAGTATTTT.

The rearrangement links TRBV29-1 to TRBJ1-2, with D unclear. Trimming removed 2 bases from V and 4 bases from J, with 14 bases in between. The CDR3 is 14 residues long. Per germline, CDR1 SQVTM and CDR2 ANQGSEA. The CDR3 reads CSVEPSGRSYGYTF. DNA of the CDR3: TGCAGCGTTGAACCGTCCGGACGGAGCTATGGCTACACCTTC.

This clonotype was observed a few times. The J gene is TRBJ1-1, the V gene TRBV11-1; D not certain. V was shortened by 4 bases and J by 5 bases, with 17 bases between the two germline ends. Germline V gene sequence: CDR1 SGHAT, CDR2 FQDESV (reference sequence). The CDR3 is made up of 15 amino acids. CDR3 sequence reads: CASSSGPSGLTEAFF. For the CDR3, the DNA is TGTGCCAGCAGCTCGGGTCCTAGCGGTTTAACTGAAGCTTTCTTT.

This chain links TRBV29-1 with TRBJ2-1; unclear D gene. CDR1 is SQVTM and CDR2 is ANQGSEA in the germline V gene. The germline V and J ends were trimmed by 4 bases and 1 base, with 8 bases remaining between them. This CDR3 comprises 13 residues. CDR3 region: CSVVYSSYNEQFF. In nucleotides, the CDR3 is TGCAGCGTTGTTTACAGTTCCTACAATGAGCAGTTCTTC.

This clonotype has just a few counts. This chain links TRBV11-3 with TRBJ2-1; TRBD2 matches at 7 bases. V was clipped by 6 bases and J by 13 bases; unmatched bases: 9. Germline V gene sequence: CDR1 SGHNT, CDR2 YENEEA. CDR3 length equals 12 residues. CDR3 in amino acids: CASSPSGTKQFF. In nucleotides, the CDR3 is TGTGCCAGCAGTCCATCCGGGACTAAACAGTTCTTC.

This clonotype was found a few times. The chain couples TRBV11-2 to TRBJ2-3; 7 bases line up with TRBD2. Germline V gene lookup returns CDR1 SGHAT and CDR2 FQNNGV. This CDR3 is 17 amino acids long. The V segment lost 5 bases and the J segment 0 bases; nucleotides outside the gene matches: 11. CDR3 residues: CASSPPFWRGSTDTQYF. Here the CDR3 DNA reads TGTGCCAGCAGCCCCCCGTTTTGGCGGGGGAGCACAGATACGCAGTATTTT.

V gene TRBV5-1 combines with J gene TRBJ2-5; TRBD1 agrees at 7 bases. In germline, CDR1 is SGHRS, CDR2 YFSETQ. The CDR3 is made up of 14 amino acids. J gave up 2 bases and V 3 bases, and 4 bases lay outside the gene matches. The CDR3 DNA follows: TGCGCCAGCAGCTCCGGGGACAGTCAAGAGACCCAGTACTTC. Encoded protein: CASSSGDSQETQYF.

The chain combines TRBV29-1 with TRBJ2-3; D uncertain. There are 10 residues in the CDR3. The ends were cut back, 5 bases at V and 3 bases at J, with 3 bases in the middle. Germline CDR1 reads SQVTM; CDR2 reads ANQGSEA. This CDR3 is CSVLTDTQYF. The CDR3 region has the DNA TGCAGCGTTTTGACAGATACGCAGTATTTT.

This clonotype was recorded at least ten times. The V call is TRBV20-1, the J call TRBJ2-7, with D perhaps TRBD1 or TRBD2 (6 bases each). The CDR3 has 15 amino acids. V lost 0 bases and J lost 2, with 14 bases in between. Germline CDR1 DFQATT, CDR2 SNEGSKA (reference sequence). CDR3 nucleotides: TGCAGTGCTAGAGACCTACGGGGGCCAACCTACGAGCAGTACTTC. It yields the protein CSARDLRGPTYEQYF.

This clonotype was counted a few times. This chain links TRBV5-1 with TRBJ2-2; no clear D. Looked up from germline, CDR1 is SGHRS and CDR2 is YFSETQ. The CDR3 totals 15 residues. V was clipped by 4 bases and J by 4 bases, with 14 bases between them. CDR3 sequence (DNA): TGCGCCAGCAGCCAGACACTTACCAGCACCGGGGAGCTGTTTTTT. Its protein is CASSQTLTSTGELFF.

This chain joins TRBV5-4 and TRBJ2-1, with 7 bases matching TRBD2. The CDR3 loop spans 17 amino acids. Germline trimming cut 4 bases from V and 7 bases from J; bases unmatched to any gene: 17. Germline assignment: CDR1 SGHNT and CDR2 YYREEE (reference sequence). CDR3 protein: CASSPYQSGRVWNEQFF. The CDR3, as DNA: TGTGCCAGCAGCCCCTACCAGTCAGGGAGGGTCTGGAATGAGCAGTTCTTC.

This clonotype was seen only a few times. J is TRBJ1-1 and V is TRBV7-3; D is unclear. The germline V gene encodes CDR1 SGHTA and CDR2 FQGTGA. The CDR3 consists of 14 residues. V lost 5 bases, J lost 10 bases, and 20 bases lay in between. DNA of the CDR3: TGTGCCAGCAGCCCCGAGGGAGGGCGGGTTAGAGCTTTCTTT. Amino acid sequence: CASSPEGGRVRAFF.

This clonotype was observed a handful of times. The chain uses TRBV6-5 and TRBJ2-1, with 9 bases identical to TRBD1. V shed 2 bases and J 9 bases; nucleotides not matched to a gene: 11. The CDR3 loop spans 16 amino acids. Germline CDR1 and CDR2: MNHEY and SVGAGI. The CDR3 region has the DNA TGTGCCAGCAGTTACAGGCCGGGACAGGGCTTCGGTGAGCAGTTCTTC. Protein product: CASSYRPGQGFGEQFF.

This clonotype was detected ten times or more. The chain has TRBV29-1 and TRBJ1-2; TRBD1 is a possible D gene (5 bases). The CDR3 is made up of 12 amino acids. Germline lookup yields CDR1 SQVTM and CDR2 ANQGSEA. With 4 bases removed from V and 3 bases from J, the gap between germline ends came to 9 bases. This CDR3 is CSVVETDYGYTF. The CDR3 region has the DNA TGCAGCGTTGTTGAGACAGACTATGGCTACACCTTC.

The V call is TRBV3-1, the J call TRBJ2-7; D gene uncertain. Deletions cut 0 bases from V and 0 bases from J, with 9 bases between. Germline CDR1 LGHDT, CDR2 YNNKEL (reference sequence). CDR3 size: 15 residues. DNA of the CDR3: TGTGCCAGCAGCCAAGAGGATCTACGCTCCTACGAGCAGTACTTC. Translation: CASSQEDLRSYEQYF.

The chain couples TRBV7-2 to TRBJ2-3, with D tentatively TRBD1 (5 bases). V was clipped by 4 bases and J by 6 bases, with 14 bases between them. The CDR3 totals 14 residues. Germline V gives CDR1 SGHTA, CDR2 FQGNSA. Written as DNA, the CDR3 is TGTGCCAGCAGCTATAGACTCTACAGGGATACGCAGTATTTT. Translation: CASSYRLYRDTQYF.